The 19 T cell receptor beta chains below all came from one sample that was sequenced in a study of regulatory T cells in long-lasting Graves disease. Time point described: persistent/refractory GD, antithyroid drugs over 5 years with positive TRAb. PBMC RNA was the source of the TCR library. With iRepertoire HTBI primers and Arm-PCR of CDR3 regions, TCR beta libraries were built. Each CDR3 protein gets one entry after TCRdb re-called the multiplex PCR reads with MiXCR. The sample carries 700,000 or so distinct CDR3 sequences, around 30% recorded once. The sequencing used peripheral blood mononuclear cells (PBMCs), collected when the disease was refractory, from a patient treated with antithyroid drugs. These receptors came from a female donor with Graves disease.

This clonotype appeared many times. The chain has TRBV6-1 and TRBJ1-1; perhaps TRBD1 as D (6 bases). CDR1 MNHNS and CDR2 SASEGT come from the germline V gene. The V gene lost 6 bases and the J gene lost 0 bases, with 11 bases spanning the gap. This CDR3 has 14 amino acids. CDR3 region: CASRMTGMNTEAFF. In nucleotides, the CDR3 is TGTGCCAGCAGGATGACAGGTATGAACACTGAAGCTTTCTTT.

This clonotype showed up just a few times. The genes are TRBV6-2 or TRBV6-3 and TRBJ2-7; 7 bases map to TRBD2. Germline V gives CDR1 MNHEY, CDR2 SVGEGT. This CDR3 has 13 amino acids. J gave up 6 bases and V 2 bases, and 4 bases lay outside the gene matches. CDR3 loop: CASSYPGGSEQYF. The CDR3 DNA reads as TGTGCCAGCAGTTACCCGGGGGGATCCGAGCAGTACTTC.

The sample holds many counts of this clonotype. This chain links TRBV12-3 or TRBV12-4 with TRBJ1-4; D is perhaps TRBD1 (5 bases). This CDR3 is 14 amino acids long. V was cut by 3 bases and J by 5 bases, with 10 bases left in between. In DNA form, the CDR3 reads TGTGCCAGCAGTTTGGGAGACAGAAATGAAAAACTGTTTTTT. Encoded protein: CASSLGDRNEKLFF.

This clonotype occurred a few times. J is TRBJ1-5 and V is TRBV27; possibly TRBD1 for D (6 bases). This CDR3 contains 15 residues. From germline, CDR1 is MNHEY and CDR2 SMNVEV (reference sequence). V dropped 2 bases and J dropped 7 bases, with 15 bases sitting between them. The chain's CDR3 is CASSLKGHSGQPQHF. CDR3 coding DNA: TGTGCCAGCAGTTTAAAGGGACACAGTGGACAGCCCCAGCATTTT.

V gene TRBV2 combines with J gene TRBJ1-5; no definite D call. The CDR3 is made up of 16 amino acids. CDR1 and CDR2 from the germline V gene are SNHLY and FYNNEI. The ends were cut back, 3 bases at V and 0 bases at J, with 12 bases in the middle. The CDR3 DNA is TGTGCCAGCAGTGAGCACCCTGGGTATAGCAATCAGCCCCAGCATTTT. Translation gives CASSEHPGYSNQPQHF.

The gene calls are TRBV20-1 and TRBJ1-1; tentatively, D is TRBD1 (6 bases). Germline CDR1 is DFQATT and CDR2 is SNEGSKA (reference sequence). The V gene lost 4 bases and the J gene lost 3 bases, with 18 bases spanning the gap. The CDR3 is 15 amino acids. CDR3 amino acids: CSAKGFSKGDTEAFF. CDR3 DNA sequence: TGCAGTGCTAAGGGATTTTCCAAGGGGGACACTGAAGCTTTCTTT.

The chain has TRBV10-3 and TRBJ2-3; D is perhaps TRBD2 (5 bases). The CDR3 has 12 residues. CDR1 and CDR2 from the germline V gene are ENHRY and SYGVKD. Trimming took 11 bases from V and 2 from J, leaving 11 bases between them. CDR3 sequence: CAGGSTTDTQYF. The DNA for the CDR3 is TGTGCCGGAGGTTCTACCACAGATACGCAGTATTTT.

This chain joins TRBV7-9 and TRBJ1-1; D remains ambiguous. V lost 5 bases and J lost 0, with 13 bases in between. Looked up from germline, CDR1 is SEHNR and CDR2 is FQNEAQ (reference sequence). The CDR3 loop spans 15 amino acids. CDR3 sequence (DNA): TGTGCCAGCAGCCCCGGGGTAGTGTTGAACACTGAAGCTTTCTTT. Amino acids: CASSPGVVLNTEAFF.

This clonotype was counted at least ten times. The chain is built from TRBV11-2 and TRBJ2-7; D call uncertain. The CDR3 runs 13 residues. Deletions cut 1 base from V and 6 bases from J, with 10 bases between. Germline V gene data show CDR1 as SGHAT and CDR2 as FQNNGV. CDR3 region: CASSLVSGSEQYF. The DNA of the CDR3 is TGTGCCAGCAGCTTAGTGAGTGGATCCGAGCAGTACTTC.

The genes are TRBV3-1 and TRBJ2-5, with TRBD2 identical over 10 bases. In germline, CDR1 is LGHDT, CDR2 YNNKEL (reference sequence). V shed 7 bases, J shed 3 bases, and the junction held 5 bases outside the gene matches. The CDR3 contains 14 residues. CDR3 residues: CASNPAGGKETQYF. In DNA form, the CDR3 reads TGTGCCAGCAACCCAGCGGGAGGGAAAGAGACCCAGTACTTC.

Worth noting for this clonotype: One junction end does not reproduce the germline sequence, and a read error may be involved. The V gene is TRBV11-2, the J gene TRBJ1-1; tentative D call: TRBD1 (6 bases). CDR3 length: 14 residues. CDR1 is SGHAT and CDR2 is FQNNGV in the germline V gene. The CDR3 spells CASSLLGARTEASF. The CDR3 DNA is TGTGCCAGCAGCTTACTGGGGGCGCGAACTGAAGCTTCCTTT.

This clonotype was counted only a few times. The gene calls are TRBV6-1 and TRBJ1-1; D call uncertain. Trimming took 2 bases from V and 4 from J, leaving 14 bases between them. The CDR3 consists of 15 residues. Per the germline V gene, CDR1 is MNHNS and CDR2 is SASEGT. CDR3 DNA: TGTGCCAGCAGTGAATGGAGGGTAAAGGTCACTGAAGCTTTCTTT. Protein product: CASSEWRVKVTEAFF.

This chain links TRBV2 with TRBJ1-1; 9 bases align to TRBD1. Per germline, CDR1 SNHLY and CDR2 FYNNEI. The CDR3 loop spans 14 amino acids. J was trimmed by 7 bases and V by 7 bases; bases with no gene match: 10. The CDR3 loop is CASKFYRGLSEAFF. The CDR3 nucleotides are TGTGCCAGCAAATTTTACAGGGGGCTAAGTGAAGCTTTCTTT.

This clonotype was recorded at least ten times. The V and J genes are TRBV11-2 and TRBJ1-1; D remains ambiguous. This CDR3 comprises 13 residues. The germline CDR1 and CDR2 sequences are SGHAT and FQNNGV. Trimming took off 6 bases at V and 7 bases at J, with 15 bases between the two ends. CDR3 DNA sequence: TGTGCCAGCAGTTTACCCCCGACAAATGAAGCTTTCTTT. Translated, it gives CASSLPPTNEAFF.

This chain joins TRBV20-1 and TRBJ2-7; possible D gene TRBD1, 6 bases. CDR3 length: 16 residues. The V end lost 0 bases, the J end lost 2 bases, and 17 bases lay between the germline ends. CDR1 and CDR2 (germline): DFQATT, SNEGSKA (reference sequence). CDR3 protein: CSAREGGNIETYEQYF. For the CDR3, the DNA is TGCAGTGCTAGAGAAGGGGGAAACATCGAAACCTACGAGCAGTACTTC.

DNA of the CDR3: TGTGCCACCAAGGTGGGGATGGGACAGGGGGTTACCTACGAGCAGTACTTC. It is translated as CATKVGMGQGVTYEQYF. This chain connects TRBV6-2 or TRBV6-3 to TRBJ2-7; 11 bases align to TRBD1. Trimming at V came to 10 bases and at J to 2 bases, leaving 16 bases not matched to a gene. The CDR3 is made up of 17 amino acids. Germline V lookup: CDR1 MNHEY, CDR2 SVGEGT.

At least ten counts were recorded for this clonotype. This chain uses TRBV29-1 with TRBJ1-5; D is unresolved. Between the trimmed V and J ends, which lost 6 bases and 3 bases, there was a span of 12 bases. Germline CDR1 reads SQVTM; CDR2 reads ANQGSEA. This CDR3 spans 13 amino acids. This chain's CDR3 is CSVDGGINQPQHF. Here the CDR3 DNA reads TGCAGCGTCGACGGTGGGATCAATCAGCCCCAGCATTTT.

This clonotype turned up a few times. J is TRBJ1-2 and V is TRBV14, with D perhaps matching TRBD1 (5 bases). The CDR3 is 15 residues long. Germline V gene sequence: CDR1 SGHDN, CDR2 FVKESK. V lost 4 bases, J lost 3 bases, and 15 bases lay in between. The CDR3 spells CASSPTSGGYYGYTF. The CDR3 coding sequence is TGTGCCAGCAGCCCGACATCTGGGGGTTACTATGGCTACACCTTC.

V is TRBV19 and J is TRBJ1-6; D gene unclear. Germline assignment: CDR1 LNHDA and CDR2 SQIVND (reference sequence). Trimming pared 6 bases from V and 6 bases from J, leaving 9 bases between. This CDR3 has 13 residues. The CDR3 region is CASRRQANSPLHF. For the CDR3, the DNA is TGTGCCAGTAGAAGACAAGCTAATTCACCCCTCCACTTT.